This TCR beta chain was observed in a study of human T cells and chemical hapten exposure. The CDR3 is 13 residues long. The germline V and J ends were trimmed by 8 bases and 5 bases, with 13 bases remaining between them. Germline CDR1 LNHDA, CDR2 SQIVND (reference sequence). Regarding treatment: therapeutic diphenylcyclopropenone sensitization with weekly scalp DPC. The library tagged individual cDNA molecules with unique molecular identifiers. TCRdb re-called the reads through MiXCR, storing one row per CDR3 protein. In total, the table holds more than 60 distinct CDR3 sequences. This TCR derives from an adult with alopecia areata. Some clones in this sample may be carry-over from other donors' samples. This table probably holds off-target reads from a library built for another chain. This sample comprised whole blood, obtained before DPC sensitization or 2, 6, or about 24 weeks after (not recorded which). This chain connects TRBV19 to TRBJ1-5; D remains unclear. CDR3 residues: CASGDPDHQPQHF. DNA for the CDR3: TGTGCCAGTGGGGATCCGGATCATCAGCCCCAGCATTTT.